These T cell receptor beta chains were read from a single sample in a study of T cell therapy after organ transplantation. For these TCRs, the target antigens are not known. Assay used: immunoSEQ multiplex PCR; TCRdb lists only in-frame clones, some missing. Of about 21,000 clones listed, roughly 84% were seen once; the top ten hold 30% to 45%. The material sequenced was CD8+ T cells from blood, taken after autologous CMV-specific T cell therapy. These receptors originate from a human patient who had received a solid organ transplant and had CMV disease. Some T cells may be the graft donor's. The CDR3 runs from the conserved cysteine through the conserved F or W. The order of the fields is CDR3 protein, CDR3 DNA, V gene, clone size, D gene, J gene. D genes are given only for firm matches. Size values are once, few and many counts, or a class for expanded clones, and some rows have none.

CASSPHRTGRLGINEKLFF	TGTGCCAGCAGCCCTCACCGGACAGGGAGATTGGGTATAAATGAAAAACTGTTTTTT	TRBV14	NA	TRBD1	TRBJ1-4
CAISGQMPEAFF	TGTGCCATCAGTGGGCAAATGCCTGAAGCTTTCTTT	TRBV10-3	NA	NA	TRBJ1-1
CASSLREAGGWTTNEKLFF	TGTGCCAGCAGTCTACGGGAGGCAGGCGGCTGGACCACTAATGAAAAACTGTTTTTT	TRBV7-9	NA	NA	TRBJ1-4
CASSFLGNEQFF	TGCGCCAGCAGCTTTTTGGGAAATGAGCAGTTCTTC	TRBV5-1	NA	NA	TRBJ2-1
CASHNGNTIYF	TGCGCCAGCCACAATGGAAACACCATATATTTT	TRBV10-2	once	NA	TRBJ1-3
CASSRIWGDNYGYTF	TGTGCCAGCAGTCGGATCTGGGGGGATAACTATGGCTACACCTTC	TRBV27	NA	NA	TRBJ1-2
CASSARLAGGEYEQYF	TGTGCCAGCAGCGCGAGACTAGCGGGAGGAGAGTACGAGCAGTACTTC	TRBV5-5	NA	TRBD2	TRBJ2-7
CASSLEGLEQYF	TGTGCCAGCAGCTTGGAGGGGCTCGAGCAGTACTTC	TRBV7-9	NA	NA	TRBJ2-7
CASSPDVGAGTGELFF	TGTGCCAGCAGTCCGGATGTGGGGGCTGGGACCGGGGAGCTGTTTTTT	TRBV27	NA	NA	TRBJ2-2
CASSLAYNGGYTF	TGTGCCAGCAGCTTAGCCTATAACGGTGGCTACACCTTC	TRBV7-6	NA	NA	TRBJ1-2
CASSQERGGYNEQFF	TGCGCCAGCAGCCAAGAGCGGGGGGGCTACAATGAGCAGTTCTTC	TRBV4-1	NA	TRBD2	TRBJ2-1
CAWASSKGAYGYTF	TGTGCCTGGGCCTCGTCAAAGGGGGCTTATGGCTACACCTTC	TRBV30	NA	TRBD1	TRBJ1-2
CASSPTSGYEQYF	TGTGCCAGCAGCCCCACCTCAGGTTACGAGCAGTACTTC	TRBV5-6	NA	NA	TRBJ2-7
CASSSPTGTYGYTF	TGTGCCAGCAGCTCCCCCACAGGGACCTATGGCTACACCTTC	TRBV13	NA	NA	TRBJ1-2
CASSQLFIVGGPGTGELFF	TGCGCCAGCAGCCAACTTTTTATTGTGGGAGGGCCTGGCACCGGGGAGCTGTTTTTT	TRBV4-3	NA	TRBD2	TRBJ2-2
CASSPGTNQETQYF	TGCGCCAGCAGTCCAGGGACTAACCAAGAGACCCAGTACTTC	TRBV5-1	NA	TRBD2	TRBJ2-5
CASSSWDRGSGYTF	TGTGCCAGTAGTTCCTGGGACAGGGGGTCGGGCTACACCTTC	TRBV19	NA	TRBD1	TRBJ1-2
CASRQGGNSPLHF	TGTGCCAGCAGACAGGGAGGGAATTCACCCCTCCACTTT	TRBV19	NA	TRBD1	TRBJ1-6
CASSQQGFNYEQYF	TGTGCCAGCAGTCAACAGGGATTTAACTACGAGCAGTACTTC	TRBV14	once	NA	TRBJ2-7
CASRYGTSGLYEQYF	TGTGCCAGCAGGTACGGGACTAGCGGACTCTACGAGCAGTACTTC	TRBV2	NA	TRBD2	TRBJ2-7
CASSLDSYNSPLHF	TGTGCCAGCAGCCTTGACAGCTATAATTCACCCCTCCACTTT	TRBV28	once	NA	TRBJ1-6
CDYPGREGYF	TGTGACTACCCAGGGCGGGAGGGATACTTC	TRBV5-5	NA	TRBD2	TRBJ2-7
CASSLAPENDYGYTF	TGTGCCAGCAGTTTAGCCCCAGAAAATGACTATGGCTACACCTTC	TRBV28	NA	NA	TRBJ1-2
CASSLRGDEQYF	TGTGCCAGCAGTTTACGAGGTGACGAGCAGTACTTC	TRBV28	NA	NA	TRBJ2-7
CASSQGHVSGNTIYF	TGTGCCAGCAGCCAAGGTCATGTCTCTGGAAACACCATATATTTT	TRBV4-2	NA	NA	TRBJ1-3
CASSSEDGEETQYF	TGTGCCAGCAGTTCGGAGGACGGCGAAGAGACCCAGTACTTC	TRBV6-5	NA	NA	TRBJ2-5
CARKEGAGTGELFF	TGCGCCAGGAAGGAGGGGGCAGGCACCGGGGAGCTGTTTTTT	TRBV10-2	medium-sized	NA	TRBJ2-2
CASSLGLGPNEQYF	TGTGCCAGCAGTTTAGGACTAGGGCCGAACGAGCAGTACTTC	TRBV27	NA	TRBD2	TRBJ2-7
CASTWQGTEAFF	TGTGCCAGCACCTGGCAGGGCACTGAAGCTTTCTTT	TRBV5-6	NA	NA	TRBJ1-1
CASSVGAGGQNTEAFF	TGTGCCAGCAGCGTAGGGGCAGGGGGTCAGAACACTGAAGCTTTCTTT	TRBV9	once	TRBD1	TRBJ1-1
CASSGGVRGETQYF	TGTGCCAGCAGCGGAGGGGTCAGGGGGGAGACCCAGTACTTC	TRBV7-9	NA	NA	TRBJ2-5
CASSAGVNQPQHF	TGTGCCAGCAGCGCAGGGGTTAATCAGCCCCAGCATTTT	TRBV9	NA	NA	TRBJ1-5
CASSPQQAWTYEQYF	TGTGCCAGCAGCCCCCAACAGGCCTGGACGTACGAGCAGTACTTC	TRBV5-5	NA	NA	TRBJ2-7
CASSLLVGTEAFF	TGTGCCAGCAGCTTGTTGGTTGGGACTGAAGCTTTCTTT	TRBV5-8	NA	NA	TRBJ1-1